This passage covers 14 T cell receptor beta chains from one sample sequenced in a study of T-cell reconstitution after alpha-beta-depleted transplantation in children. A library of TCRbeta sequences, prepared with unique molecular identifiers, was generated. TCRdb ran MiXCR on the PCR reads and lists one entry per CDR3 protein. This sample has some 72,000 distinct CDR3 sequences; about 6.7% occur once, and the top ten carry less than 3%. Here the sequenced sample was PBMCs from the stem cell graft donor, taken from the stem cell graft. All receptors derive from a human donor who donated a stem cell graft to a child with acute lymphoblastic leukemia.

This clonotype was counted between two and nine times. This CDR3 is CASSPQVPQETQYF. DNA for the CDR3: TGTGCCAGCAGCCCCCAGGTTCCTCAAGAGACCCAGTACTTC. The chain uses TRBV7-9 and TRBJ2-5; D is undetermined. Per the germline V gene, CDR1 is SEHNR and CDR2 is FQNEAQ (reference sequence). Trimming took 5 bases from V and 2 from J, leaving 12 bases between them. The CDR3 has 14 residues.

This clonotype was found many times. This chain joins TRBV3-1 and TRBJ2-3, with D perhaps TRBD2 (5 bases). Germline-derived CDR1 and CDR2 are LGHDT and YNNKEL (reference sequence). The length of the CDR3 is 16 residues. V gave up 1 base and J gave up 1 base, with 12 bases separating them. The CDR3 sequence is CASSQATDGGTDTQYF. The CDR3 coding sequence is TGTGCCAGCAGCCAAGCCACAGACGGGGGCACAGATACGCAGTATTTT.

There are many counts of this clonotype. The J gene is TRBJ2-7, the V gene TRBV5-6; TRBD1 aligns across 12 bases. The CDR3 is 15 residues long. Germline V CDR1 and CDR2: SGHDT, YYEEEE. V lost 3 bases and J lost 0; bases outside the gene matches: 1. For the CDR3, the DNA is TGTGCCAGCAGCTGGGGACAGGGGGCCTCCTACGAGCAGTACTTC. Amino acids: CASSWGQGASYEQYF.

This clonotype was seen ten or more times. The DNA of the CDR3 is TGTGCCAGCAGCCAAGATCTGACCTTTAATTCACCCCTCCACTTT. This gives the protein CASSQDLTFNSPLHF. The chain couples TRBV14 to TRBJ1-6; D is unclear. V was pared by 0 bases and J by 6 bases, with 9 bases between. CDR3 length: 15 residues. Germline values: CDR1 SGHDN, CDR2 FVKESK.

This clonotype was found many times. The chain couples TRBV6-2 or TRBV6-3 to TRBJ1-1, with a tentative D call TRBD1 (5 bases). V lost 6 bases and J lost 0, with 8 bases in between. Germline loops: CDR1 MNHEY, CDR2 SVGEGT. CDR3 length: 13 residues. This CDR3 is CASSSTVNTEAFF. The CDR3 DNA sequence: TGTGCCAGCAGCTCGACAGTGAACACTGAAGCTTTCTTT.

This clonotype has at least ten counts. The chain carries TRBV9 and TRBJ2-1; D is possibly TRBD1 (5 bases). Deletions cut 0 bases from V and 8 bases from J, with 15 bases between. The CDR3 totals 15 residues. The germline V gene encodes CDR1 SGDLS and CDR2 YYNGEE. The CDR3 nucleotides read TGTGCCAGCAGCGTAGAGGGCAGGGTTAAGGATGAGCAGTTCTTC. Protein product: CASSVEGRVKDEQFF.

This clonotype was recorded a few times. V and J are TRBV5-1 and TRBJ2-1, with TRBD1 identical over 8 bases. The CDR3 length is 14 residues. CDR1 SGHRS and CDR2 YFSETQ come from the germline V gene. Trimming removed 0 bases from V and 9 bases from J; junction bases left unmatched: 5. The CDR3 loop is CASSLGGQGREQFF. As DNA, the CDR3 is TGCGCCAGCAGCTTGGGAGGACAGGGTCGTGAGCAGTTCTTC. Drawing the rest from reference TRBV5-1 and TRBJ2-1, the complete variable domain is KAGVTQTPRYLIKTRGQQVTLSCSPISGHRSVSWYQQTPGQGLQFLFEYFSETQRNKGNFPGRFSGRQFSNSRSEMNVSTLELGDSALYLCASSLGGQGREQFFGPGTRLTVL.

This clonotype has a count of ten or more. CDR3 protein: CASSEISIQSFTNYGYTF. CDR3 DNA sequence: TGTGCCAGCAGCGAGATCTCTATACAGTCCTTCACTAACTATGGCTACACCTTC. This chain links TRBV11-2 with TRBJ1-2; D not resolved. V lost 5 bases and J 0 bases, leaving 22 bases between the germline ends. The CDR3 consists of 18 residues. The germline CDR1 and CDR2 sequences are SGHAT and FQNNGV.

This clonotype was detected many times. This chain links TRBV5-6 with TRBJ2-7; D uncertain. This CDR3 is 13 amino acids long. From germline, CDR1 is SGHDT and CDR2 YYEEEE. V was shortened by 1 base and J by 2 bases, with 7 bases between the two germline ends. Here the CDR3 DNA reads TGTGCCAGCAGCTTGAGTTCGACCTACGAGCAGTACTTC. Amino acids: CASSLSSTYEQYF.

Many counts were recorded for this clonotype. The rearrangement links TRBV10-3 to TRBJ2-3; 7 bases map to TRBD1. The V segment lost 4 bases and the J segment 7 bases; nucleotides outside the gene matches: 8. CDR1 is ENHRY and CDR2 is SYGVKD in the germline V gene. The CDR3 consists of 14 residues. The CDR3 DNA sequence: TGTGCCATCAGTGGACAGGGATGGACATATACGCAGTATTTT. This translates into CAISGQGWTYTQYF.

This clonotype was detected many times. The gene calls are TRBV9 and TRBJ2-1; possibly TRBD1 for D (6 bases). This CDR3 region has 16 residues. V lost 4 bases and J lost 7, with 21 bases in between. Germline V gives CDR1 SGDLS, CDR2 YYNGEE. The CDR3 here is CASSPTWGLGWNEQFF. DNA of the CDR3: TGTGCCAGCAGCCCGACCTGGGGGCTAGGTTGGAATGAGCAGTTCTTC.

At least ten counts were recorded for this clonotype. The CDR3 region has the DNA TGCGCCAGCAGCCAAGATGCGGTAACAGCGAGCTCCTATAATTCACCCCTCCACTTT. Encoded protein: CASSQDAVTASSYNSPLHF. The chain combines TRBV4-3 with TRBJ1-6; no clear D gene. V lost 0 bases and J 0 bases, leaving 15 bases between the germline ends. The CDR3 runs to 19 residues. The V gene's germline CDR1 is LGHNA and CDR2 YSLEER.

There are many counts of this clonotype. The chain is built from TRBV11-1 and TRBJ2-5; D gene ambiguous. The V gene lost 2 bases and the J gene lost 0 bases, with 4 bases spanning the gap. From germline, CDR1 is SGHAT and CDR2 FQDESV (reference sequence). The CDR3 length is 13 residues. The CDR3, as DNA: TGTGCCAGCAGCTTAACTCACCAAGAGACCCAGTACTTC. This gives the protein CASSLTHQETQYF.

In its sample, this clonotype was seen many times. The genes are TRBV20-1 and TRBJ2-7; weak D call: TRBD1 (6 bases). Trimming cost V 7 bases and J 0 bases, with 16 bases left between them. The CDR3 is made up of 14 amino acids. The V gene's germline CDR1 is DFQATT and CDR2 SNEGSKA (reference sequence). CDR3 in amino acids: CSVSSGESSYEQYF. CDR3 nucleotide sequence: TGCAGTGTCAGCTCAGGGGAGAGCTCCTACGAGCAGTACTTC.